These 21 T cell receptor beta chains came from one sample sequenced in a study of cytomegalovirus exposure and HLA in healthy donors. The PCR employed 60 Vbeta primers together with 13 Jbeta primers. Here immunoSEQ multiplex PCR was the method, and the copy in TCRdb shows in-frame clones only, minus some. Of some 220,000 clones detected, over 70% appear once; the ten largest clones hold roughly 2.5%. Input material: PBMCs. The receptors were gathered from a woman in her fifties or sixties in good health and CMV-seropositive.

The CDR3 loop is CASSPGGGDMSLHF. As DNA, the CDR3 is TGTGCCAGCTCACCGGGCGGAGGAGATATGTCCCTCCACTTT. The chain employs TRBV18 and TRBJ1-6; no firm D call. The V and J ends lost 3 bases and 14 bases respectively, with 17 bases between them. In germline, CDR1 is KGHSH, CDR2 LQKENI. This CDR3 is built from 14 residues.

The chain couples TRBV27 to TRBJ1-5; a possible D gene is TRBD1 (6 bases). The ends were cut back, 6 bases at V and 7 bases at J, with 13 bases in the middle. This CDR3 is 13 amino acids long. The germline V gene encodes CDR1 MNHEY and CDR2 SMNVEV (reference sequence). DNA for the CDR3: TGTGCCAGCAGGTACAGGGATAGCCAGCCCCAGCATTTT. Translated: CASRYRDSQPQHF.

The J gene is TRBJ1-4, the V gene TRBV28; no definite D call. Trimming removed 4 bases at V and 0 bases at J, with 6 bases between. The CDR3 sequence is 14 residues long. Germline V gives CDR1 MDHEN, CDR2 SYDVKM. CDR3 DNA: TGTGCCAGCAGTTCGACTTCAACTAATGAAAAACTGTTTTTT. Its protein product is CASSSTSTNEKLFF.

This chain links TRBV7-9 with TRBJ1-3, with D hard to call. The V end was cut by 1 base, the J end by 4 bases, with 11 bases between. This CDR3 is built from 15 residues. Germline CDR1 SEHNR, CDR2 FQNEAQ (reference sequence). The chain's CDR3 is CASSLVGGRGNTIYF. CDR3 coding DNA: TGTGCCAGCAGCTTAGTAGGAGGACGGGGAAACACCATATATTTT.

V is TRBV7-3 and J is TRBJ2-3; a weak D match, TRBD2 (6 bases). V dropped 3 bases and J dropped 2 bases, with 9 bases sitting between them. In germline, CDR1 is SGHTA, CDR2 FQGTGA. This CDR3 contains 14 residues. CDR3 region: CASSLGLFTDTQYF. The CDR3 nucleotides are TGTGCCAGCAGCTTGGGACTTTTCACAGATACGCAGTATTTT.

V and J are TRBV7-2 and TRBJ2-5; D gene unclear. The J call is doubtful: the DNA matches TRBJ2-7 better. The CDR3 has 12 residues. The germline gives CDR1 SGHTA, CDR2 FQGNSA. The CDR3 loop reads CASSPHSYEQYF. Here the CDR3 DNA reads TGTGCCAGCAGCCCGCACTCCTACGAGCAGTACTTC.

This chain uses TRBV2 with TRBJ1-5, with a tentative D call TRBD1 (5 bases). Germline V gene sequence: CDR1 SNHLY, CDR2 FYNNEI. The CDR3 is 14 residues long. Deletions cut 7 bases from V and 2 bases from J, with 12 bases between. CDR3: CASTQGSRNQPQHF. The CDR3 region has the DNA TGTGCCAGCACTCAGGGTTCCCGCAATCAGCCCCAGCATTTT.

The chain recombines TRBV4-1 with TRBJ2-5; the match to TRBD2 covers 10 bases. Germline CDR1 MGHRA, CDR2 YSYEKL. The CDR3 length is 17 residues. Trimming at V came to 1 base and at J to 5 bases, leaving 10 bases not matched to a gene. In DNA, the CDR3 is TGCGCCAGCAGCCAAGGTCGTAGTAGCGGGGGGATGGAGACCCAGTACTTC. It is translated as CASSQGRSSGGMETQYF.

This clone was seen a handful of times. V and J are TRBV29-1 and TRBJ1-2; 7 nucleotides agree with TRBD1. CDR1 is SQVTM, CDR2 ANQGSEA, per germline. This CDR3 contains 12 residues. Trimming at V came to 7 bases and at J to 6 bases, leaving 8 bases not matched to a gene. The CDR3: CSGTGPGDGYTF. The CDR3 bases are TGCAGCGGGACAGGACCTGGGGATGGCTACACCTTC.

The chain links TRBV6-5 to TRBJ1-2; 10 bases fit TRBD1. The CDR3 covers 15 residues. V dropped 2 bases and J dropped 4; count of bases not matched to a gene: 4. Germline V gene data show CDR1 as MNHEY and CDR2 as SVGAGI. In nucleotides, the CDR3 is TGTGCCAGCAGTTACGCCCGGACAGGGGGCTATGGCTACACCTTC. It translates to CASSYARTGGYGYTF.

The V call is TRBV29-1, the J call TRBJ2-2; D unclear. Trimming shortened V by 5 bases and J by 7 bases, and 8 bases separated the two germline ends. The CDR3 has 11 amino acids. Germline loops: CDR1 SQVTM, CDR2 ANQGSEA. The CDR3 protein is CSVILRGELFF. The CDR3, as DNA: TGCAGCGTTATTTTGCGCGGGGAGCTGTTTTTT.

This clone was recorded once. The rearrangement links TRBV5-1 to TRBJ2-2; 9 nucleotides line up with TRBD2. Germline V gene data show CDR1 as SGHRS and CDR2 as YFSETQ. After removal of 0 bases from V and 7 bases from J, the junction contained 4 bases not matched to a gene. The CDR3 sequence is 15 residues long. Here the CDR3 reads CASSLGLAAGGELFF. DNA of the CDR3: TGCGCCAGCAGCTTGGGACTAGCGGCGGGCGGGGAGCTGTTTTTT.

The chain recombines TRBV5-6 with TRBJ2-7; 9 bases line up with TRBD2. Germline V gene data show CDR1 as SGHDT and CDR2 as YYEEEE. The CDR3 spans 15 residues. Losses at the gene ends were 4 bases for V and 4 bases for J; bases not matched to a gene: 9. This CDR3 reads CASSRRGGLFYEQYF. For the CDR3, the DNA is TGTGCCAGCAGCAGGCGGGGGGGCCTCTTTTACGAGCAGTACTTC.

This clone was counted only a few times. The chain recombines TRBV6-5 with TRBJ1-2, with D tentatively TRBD1 (5 bases). From germline, CDR1 is MNHEY and CDR2 SVGAGI. CDR3 size: 14 residues. V shed 6 bases and J shed 2 bases, with 13 bases lying between them. DNA for the CDR3: TGTGCCAGCAGGCGACAGTCAAAGAACTATGGCTACACCTTC. Translation: CASRRQSKNYGYTF.

V usage is TRBV15 and J usage is TRBJ1-2, with a weak D call TRBD1 (5 bases). V lost 0 bases, J lost 10 bases, and 15 bases lay in between. The CDR3 totals 14 residues. CDR1 LNHNV and CDR2 YYDKDF come from the germline V gene (reference sequence). The CDR3, as DNA: TGTGCCACCAGCAGAGAAAGGACACCCGTCTTCTACACCTTC. Translated, it gives CATSRERTPVFYTF.

The chain links TRBV10-1 to TRBJ2-1, with 9 bases fitting TRBD2. J was trimmed by 6 bases and V by 2 bases; bases with no gene match: 11. The CDR3 loop spans 17 amino acids. The germline CDR1 and CDR2 sequences are WNHNN and SYGVQD (reference sequence). In nucleotides, the CDR3 is TGCGCCAGCAGTGAGAAGCGAGTAGCGGGAGCCATCAATGAGCAGTTCTTC. Translating it yields CASSEKRVAGAINEQFF.

The chain couples TRBV10-3 to TRBJ2-2; 8 bases match TRBD2. The CDR3 runs 16 residues. The J segment lost 1 base and the V segment lost 4 bases, leaving 5 bases of the junction unmatched. Per the germline V gene, CDR1 is ENHRY and CDR2 is SYGVKD. In DNA, the CDR3 is TGTGCCATCAGTGGAGGACTAGCCGGGAACACCGGGGAGCTGTTTTTT. Amino acid sequence: CAISGGLAGNTGELFF.

This chain links TRBV10-2 with TRBJ2-7; 8 nucleotides line up with TRBD2. Germline V gene lookup returns CDR1 WSHSY and CDR2 SAAADI. V gave up 7 bases and J gave up 5 bases; unmatched junction bases: 10. This CDR3 has 14 amino acids. CDR3 DNA sequence: TGCGCCAGCATAGGCCAGCGGGAGTCGGACGAGCAGTACTTC. Its protein is CASIGQRESDEQYF.

This chain links TRBV29-1 with TRBJ2-6; D possibly corresponds to TRBD1 (6 bases). Deletions cut 5 bases from V and 0 bases from J, with 11 bases between. The CDR3 contains 15 residues. Germline assignment: CDR1 SQVTM and CDR2 ANQGSEA. The CDR3 region has the DNA TGCAGCGTTTCTGAAGGGGGCTCTGGGGCCAACGTCCTGACTTTC. Translating gives CSVSEGGSGANVLTF.

The chain couples TRBV11-3 to TRBJ2-5, with D possibly matching TRBD1 (6 bases). The CDR3 runs 14 residues. V lost 1 base to trimming and J lost 2 bases, with 8 bases between them. Germline CDR1 SGHNT, CDR2 YENEEA. This chain's CDR3 is CASSLVGGQETQYF. As DNA, the CDR3 is TGTGCCAGCAGCTTAGTAGGGGGACAAGAGACCCAGTACTTC.

This chain links TRBV19 with TRBJ2-7, with TRBD2 matching 13 bases. CDR3 length: 15 residues. Germline assignment: CDR1 LNHDA and CDR2 SQIVND (reference sequence). V shed 6 bases and J 3 bases; nucleotides not matched to a gene: 5. The CDR3 DNA reads TGTGCCAGTAGGCTGGGGACTAGCGGGAACTACGAGCAGTACTTC. Amino acids: CASRLGTSGNYEQYF.